The rows below give T cell receptor beta chains drawn from one sample of a study of identical twins' blood T cells. In TCRdb, the 5' RACE reads were re-called with MiXCR into one record per CDR3 protein. The table includes about 370,000 distinct CDR3 sequences, 28% detected once. Sample: PBMCs. Receptors were obtained from a woman aged 18-55 years in good health. The CDR3 runs from the conserved cysteine through the conserved F or W. Fields, in order: CDR3 DNA, CDR3 protein, D gene, clone size, V gene, CDR3 length, J gene. D genes are given only for firm matches. Expanded clones get a size class; other rows say once, few or many, or leave the size out.

CDR3 DNA: TGCGCCAGCAGTACTGGACAGGGCCACTCTGGAAACACCATATATTTT
CDR3 protein: CASSTGQGHSGNTIYF
D gene: TRBD1
clone size: once
V gene: TRBV5-1
CDR3 length: 16
J gene: TRBJ1-3

CDR3 DNA: TGCAGCGTTATCCTGGGATCCTACGAGCAGTACTTC
CDR3 protein: CSVILGSYEQYF
D gene: NA
clone size: few
V gene: TRBV29-1
CDR3 length: 12
J gene: TRBJ2-7

CDR3 DNA: TGCGCCAGCAGCTTTTTGACAGGCTGGGAGGAGACCCAGTACTTC
CDR3 protein: CASSFLTGWEETQYF
D gene: NA
clone size: few
V gene: TRBV5-1
CDR3 length: 15
J gene: TRBJ2-5

CDR3 DNA: TGTGCCAGCAGCCTTTCCGTCGACGAAAACATTCAGTACTTC
CDR3 protein: CASSLSVDENIQYF
D gene: NA
clone size: few
V gene: TRBV27
CDR3 length: 14
J gene: TRBJ2-4

CDR3 DNA: TGTGCCAGCAGCTTAGAGGTAGCGGTCAATGAGCAGTTCTTC
CDR3 protein: CASSLEVAVNEQFF
D gene: NA
clone size: few
V gene: TRBV11-2
CDR3 length: 14
J gene: TRBJ2-1

CDR3 DNA: TGTGTCAGCTCACAGGGAACTGAAGCTTTCTTT
CDR3 protein: CVSSQGTEAFF
D gene: NA
clone size: once
V gene: TRBV18
CDR3 length: 11
J gene: TRBJ1-1

CDR3 DNA: TGCGCCAGCAGCCGACCGGGCAATGAGCAGTTCTTC
CDR3 protein: CASSRPGNEQFF
D gene: NA
clone size: many
V gene: TRBV5-1
CDR3 length: 12
J gene: TRBJ2-1

CDR3 DNA: TGTGCCAGCAGCTTAGTAGGAGTGAATGAGCAGTTCTTC
CDR3 protein: CASSLVGVNEQFF
D gene: NA
clone size: NA
V gene: TRBV7-9
CDR3 length: 13
J gene: TRBJ2-1

CDR3 DNA: TGTGCCAGCAGCGTAAGGGGCGAGAGCACTGAAGCTTTCTTT
CDR3 protein: CASSVRGESTEAFF
D gene: NA
clone size: NA
V gene: TRBV6-1
CDR3 length: 14
J gene: TRBJ1-1

CDR3 DNA: TGTGCCAGCAGCCCAGCGGGAGATACGCAGTATTTT
CDR3 protein: CASSPAGDTQYF
D gene: NA
clone size: few
V gene: TRBV12-3/TRBV12-4
CDR3 length: 12
J gene: TRBJ2-3

CDR3 DNA: TGTGCCAGCAAGAGAGGCGGGACTGGAAACACCATATATTTT
CDR3 protein: CASKRGGTGNTIYF
D gene: NA
clone size: once
V gene: TRBV7-2
CDR3 length: 14
J gene: TRBJ1-3

CDR3 DNA: TGTGCCACAGGGACTGGGAATGAGCAGTTCTTC
CDR3 protein: CATGTGNEQFF
D gene: NA
clone size: NA
V gene: TRBV15
CDR3 length: 11
J gene: TRBJ2-1

CDR3 DNA: TGTGCCAGCAAAGGGTCAGAGACCGGGGAGCTGTTTTTT
CDR3 protein: CASKGSETGELFF
D gene: NA
clone size: many
V gene: TRBV2
CDR3 length: 13
J gene: TRBJ2-2

CDR3 DNA: TGTGCCACCAGCGCAATTGCCAGGGTGATAAATGGCTACACCTTC
CDR3 protein: CATSAIARVINGYTF
D gene: NA
clone size: NA
V gene: TRBV15
CDR3 length: 15
J gene: TRBJ1-2

CDR3 DNA: TGTGCCAGCTGGGGCACCGGGGAGCTGTTTTTT
CDR3 protein: CASWGTGELFF
D gene: NA
clone size: few
V gene: TRBV27
CDR3 length: 11
J gene: TRBJ2-2

CDR3 DNA: TGTGCCAGCACCAACTGGGCAGACTATGGCTACACCTTC
CDR3 protein: CASTNWADYGYTF
D gene: NA
clone size: NA
V gene: TRBV6-5
CDR3 length: 13
J gene: TRBJ1-2

CDR3 DNA: TGCAGTGCTAGAGGACAATTGATGAACACTGAAGCTTTCTTT
CDR3 protein: CSARGQLMNTEAFF
D gene: NA
clone size: NA
V gene: TRBV20-1
CDR3 length: 14
J gene: TRBJ1-1

CDR3 DNA: TGTGCCAGCAGTGAAGCAGGAATTCGGTCCACAGATACGCAGTATTTT
CDR3 protein: CASSEAGIRSTDTQYF
D gene: NA
clone size: many
V gene: TRBV6-1
CDR3 length: 16
J gene: TRBJ2-3

CDR3 DNA: TGCAGTGCCGCAAGGGGGCTGAACACTGAAGCTTTCTTT
CDR3 protein: CSAARGLNTEAFF
D gene: TRBD1
clone size: NA
V gene: TRBV20-1
CDR3 length: 13
J gene: TRBJ1-1

CDR3 DNA: TGTGCCAGCAGCCGGGGAGCTAATGAGCAGTTCTTC
CDR3 protein: CASSRGANEQFF
D gene: NA
clone size: NA
V gene: TRBV5-6
CDR3 length: 12
J gene: TRBJ2-1

CDR3 DNA: TGTGCCAGCAGCTTAGGAGGATTTGCCGAAAAGCATTTT
CDR3 protein: CASSLGGFAEKHF
D gene: NA
clone size: few
V gene: TRBV7-9
CDR3 length: 13
J gene: TRBJ1-5

CDR3 DNA: TGTGCCAGCAGCTTGACAGGGGGCCTTCGAACTAATGAAAAACTGTTTTTT
CDR3 protein: CASSLTGGLRTNEKLFF
D gene: TRBD1
clone size: NA
V gene: TRBV7-9
CDR3 length: 17
J gene: TRBJ1-4

CDR3 DNA: TGTGCCAGCAGCATCGGACAAACCTACTATGGCTACACCTTC
CDR3 protein: CASSIGQTYYGYTF
D gene: NA
clone size: NA
V gene: TRBV5-6
CDR3 length: 14
J gene: TRBJ1-2

CDR3 DNA: TGTGCCAGCAGCTTATCCTCTAGGCTGAACATGACTGAAGCTTTCTTT
CDR3 protein: CASSLSSRLNMTEAFF
D gene: NA
clone size: few
V gene: TRBV7-2
CDR3 length: 16
J gene: TRBJ1-1

CDR3 DNA: TGTGCCAGCAGCCAACCCGGACAGCTCACGGGAAACACCATATATTTT
CDR3 protein: CASSQPGQLTGNTIYF
D gene: NA
clone size: NA
V gene: TRBV12-3/TRBV12-4
CDR3 length: 16
J gene: TRBJ1-3

CDR3 DNA: TGTGCCAGCAGCCAACCACGACAAGACACTGAAGCTTTCTTT
CDR3 protein: CASSQPRQDTEAFF
D gene: NA
clone size: NA
V gene: TRBV12-3/TRBV12-4
CDR3 length: 14
J gene: TRBJ1-1

CDR3 DNA: TGTGCCAGCAGTTTTGGGGCGGTGTACGGGCAGTACTTC
CDR3 protein: CASSFGAVYGQYF
D gene: NA
clone size: NA
V gene: TRBV28
CDR3 length: 13
J gene: TRBJ2-7

CDR3 DNA: TGTGCCAGCTCGCCGTACACCGGGGAACTGTTTTTT
CDR3 protein: CASSPYTGELFF
D gene: NA
clone size: few
V gene: TRBV14
CDR3 length: 12
J gene: TRBJ2-2

CDR3 DNA: TGTGCCAGTACGCTCGGGGGGGCCATACATGAGCAGTTCTTC
CDR3 protein: CASTLGGAIHEQFF
D gene: TRBD2
clone size: NA
V gene: TRBV2
CDR3 length: 14
J gene: TRBJ2-1

CDR3 DNA: TGCGCCAGCAGCATGGGACTAGCGGAGTATTCCTACGAGCAGTACTTC
CDR3 protein: CASSMGLAEYSYEQYF
D gene: TRBD2
clone size: NA
V gene: TRBV5-1
CDR3 length: 16
J gene: TRBJ2-7

CDR3 DNA: TGCAGTTTCGTTGGGAGGAACACTGAAGCTTTCTTT
CDR3 protein: CSFVGRNTEAFF
D gene: NA
clone size: many
V gene: TRBV20-1
CDR3 length: 12
J gene: TRBJ1-1

CDR3 DNA: TGTGCTAGTGGCCCGGGACAGATGAACACTGAAGCTTTCTTT
CDR3 protein: CASGPGQMNTEAFF
D gene: TRBD1
clone size: NA
V gene: TRBV12-5
CDR3 length: 14
J gene: TRBJ1-1

CDR3 DNA: TGTGCCAGCAGCTTTGAGACCTTGCCCCTCAATGAGCAGTTCTTC
CDR3 protein: CASSFETLPLNEQFF
D gene: NA
clone size: NA
V gene: TRBV11-2
CDR3 length: 15
J gene: TRBJ2-1

CDR3 DNA: TGTGCCAGCAGTTACTCTCGGGGAAACAATGAGCAGTTCTTC
CDR3 protein: CASSYSRGNNEQFF
D gene: NA
clone size: few
V gene: TRBV6-6
CDR3 length: 14
J gene: TRBJ2-1

CDR3 DNA: TGCAGTGCTAGCTCTGGAAACACCATATATTTT
CDR3 protein: CSASSGNTIYF
D gene: NA
clone size: NA
V gene: TRBV20-1
CDR3 length: 11
J gene: TRBJ1-3

CDR3 DNA: TGTGCCAGCAGCCGGGACAGGGGGCTATCCTACAATGAGCAGTTCTTC
CDR3 protein: CASSRDRGLSYNEQFF
D gene: TRBD1
clone size: NA
V gene: TRBV7-9
CDR3 length: 16
J gene: TRBJ2-1

CDR3 DNA: TGCAGTGCCACAGACAGGGGGTCCGATAATGAAAAACTGTTTTTT
CDR3 protein: CSATDRGSDNEKLFF
D gene: TRBD1
clone size: NA
V gene: TRBV20-1
CDR3 length: 15
J gene: TRBJ1-4

CDR3 DNA: TGTGCCAGCAGTGGGCGTTACGAGCAGTACTTC
CDR3 protein: CASSGRYEQYF
D gene: NA
clone size: NA
V gene: TRBV12-3/TRBV12-4
CDR3 length: 11
J gene: TRBJ2-7

CDR3 DNA: TGTGCCAGCAGCTTCCCTAGCGGGAACAATGAGCAGTTCTTC
CDR3 protein: CASSFPSGNNEQFF
D gene: TRBD2
clone size: few
V gene: TRBV7-9
CDR3 length: 14
J gene: TRBJ2-1

CDR3 DNA: TGTGCCAGCAGACCCTGGGGGGCAGGCACTGAAGCTTTCTTT
CDR3 protein: CASRPWGAGTEAFF
D gene: NA
clone size: few
V gene: TRBV5-6
CDR3 length: 14
J gene: TRBJ1-1

CDR3 DNA: TGTGCCAGCAGCTTCTCGGCAGGGGGCACCTACGAGCAGTACTTC
CDR3 protein: CASSFSAGGTYEQYF
D gene: TRBD1
clone size: NA
V gene: TRBV11-2
CDR3 length: 15
J gene: TRBJ2-7

CDR3 DNA: TGTGCCAGCAGCAGGATCGGGACAGGCGAAAGGAACACCATATATTTT
CDR3 protein: CASSRIGTGERNTIYF
D gene: TRBD1
clone size: NA
V gene: TRBV7-9
CDR3 length: 16
J gene: TRBJ1-3

CDR3 DNA: TGTGCCAGCAGCTACGACTCCTTCAAGGAGACAGATACGCAGTATTTT
CDR3 protein: CASSYDSFKETDTQYF
D gene: NA
clone size: many
V gene: TRBV7-8
CDR3 length: 16
J gene: TRBJ2-3

CDR3 DNA: TGCAGTGCTAGAGATGCCAGGGCCTACCAAGAGACCCAGTACTTC
CDR3 protein: CSARDARAYQETQYF
D gene: NA
clone size: NA
V gene: TRBV20-1
CDR3 length: 15
J gene: TRBJ2-5

CDR3 DNA: TGCAGTGCTAGAGAGCAAGGACAGGGGTCCTACAATGAGCAGTTCTTC
CDR3 protein: CSAREQGQGSYNEQFF
D gene: TRBD1
clone size: few
V gene: TRBV20-1
CDR3 length: 16
J gene: TRBJ2-1

CDR3 DNA: TGTGCCAGCAGTTTCCGACTTACTGGTATCAATGAGCAGTTCTTC
CDR3 protein: CASSFRLTGINEQFF
D gene: NA
clone size: NA
V gene: TRBV12-3/TRBV12-4
CDR3 length: 15
J gene: TRBJ2-1

CDR3 DNA: TGTGCCAGCAGTTTAGCGTACACTAAAGAGACCCAGTACTTC
CDR3 protein: CASSLAYTKETQYF
D gene: NA
clone size: NA
V gene: TRBV12-3/TRBV12-4
CDR3 length: 14
J gene: TRBJ2-5

CDR3 DNA: TGTGCCAACAGGGGTTCCTACGAGCAGTACTTC
CDR3 protein: CANRGSYEQYF
D gene: TRBD1
clone size: NA
V gene: TRBV2
CDR3 length: 11
J gene: TRBJ2-7

CDR3 DNA: TGTGCCACCAAGACAGGTGAACCCGCCGGGGAGCTGTTTTTT
CDR3 protein: CATKTGEPAGELFF
D gene: NA
clone size: few
V gene: TRBV6-2/TRBV6-3
CDR3 length: 14
J gene: TRBJ2-2

CDR3 DNA: TGTGCCAGCAGCTTGACTAGGGACAATGAGCAGTTCTTC
CDR3 protein: CASSLTRDNEQFF
D gene: NA
clone size: NA
V gene: TRBV13
CDR3 length: 13
J gene: TRBJ2-1